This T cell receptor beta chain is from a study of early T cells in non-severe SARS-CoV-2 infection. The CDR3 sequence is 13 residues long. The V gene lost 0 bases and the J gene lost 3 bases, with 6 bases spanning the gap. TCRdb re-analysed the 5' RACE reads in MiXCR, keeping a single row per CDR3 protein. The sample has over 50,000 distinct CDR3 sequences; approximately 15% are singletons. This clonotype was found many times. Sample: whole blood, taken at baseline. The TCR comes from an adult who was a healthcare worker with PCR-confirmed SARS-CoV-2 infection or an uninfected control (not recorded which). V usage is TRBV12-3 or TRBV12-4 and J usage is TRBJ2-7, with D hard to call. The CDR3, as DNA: TGTGCCAGCAGTTTAGCAGGGTTCTACGAGCAGTACTTC. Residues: CASSLAGFYEQYF.